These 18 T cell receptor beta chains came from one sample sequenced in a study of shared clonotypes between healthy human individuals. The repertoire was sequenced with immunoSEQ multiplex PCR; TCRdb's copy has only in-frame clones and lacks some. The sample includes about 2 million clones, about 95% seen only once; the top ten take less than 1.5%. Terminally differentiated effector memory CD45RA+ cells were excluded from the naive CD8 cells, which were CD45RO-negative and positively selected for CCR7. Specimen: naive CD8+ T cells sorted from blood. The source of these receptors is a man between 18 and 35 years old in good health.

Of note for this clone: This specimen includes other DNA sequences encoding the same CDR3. CDR3 sequence: CASSLAGVETQYF. CDR3 nucleotide sequence: TGCGCCAGCAGCTTGGCCGGGGTAGAGACCCAGTACTTC. V is TRBV5-1 and J is TRBJ2-5, with D tentatively TRBD2 (5 bases). This CDR3 has 13 amino acids. The ends were cut back, 0 bases at V and 4 bases at J, with 7 bases in the middle. Germline CDR1 reads SGHRS; CDR2 reads YFSETQ.

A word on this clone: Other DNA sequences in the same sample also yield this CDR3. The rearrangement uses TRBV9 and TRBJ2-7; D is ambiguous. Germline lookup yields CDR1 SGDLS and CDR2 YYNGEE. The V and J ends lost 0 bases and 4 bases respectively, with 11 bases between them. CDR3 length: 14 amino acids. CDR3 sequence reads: CASSVGAVSYEQYF. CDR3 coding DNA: TGTGCCAGCAGCGTAGGGGCAGTAAGTTACGAGCAGTACTTC.

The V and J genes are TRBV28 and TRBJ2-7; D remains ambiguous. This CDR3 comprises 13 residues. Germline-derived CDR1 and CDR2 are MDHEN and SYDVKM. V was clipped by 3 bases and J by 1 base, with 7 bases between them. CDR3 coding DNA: TGTGCCAGCAGTTTCTTCAGGTCCTACGAGCAGTACTTC. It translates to CASSFFRSYEQYF.

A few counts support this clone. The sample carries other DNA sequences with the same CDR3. CDR3 coding DNA: TGTGCCAGCAGTGAAGCGGGGACCTACGAGCAGTACTTC. Its protein product is CASSEAGTYEQYF. The genes are TRBV6-1 and TRBJ2-7; no clear D gene. The CDR3 loop spans 13 amino acids. From germline, CDR1 is MNHNS and CDR2 SASEGT. The V end lost 0 bases, the J end lost 2 bases, and 5 bases lay between the germline ends.

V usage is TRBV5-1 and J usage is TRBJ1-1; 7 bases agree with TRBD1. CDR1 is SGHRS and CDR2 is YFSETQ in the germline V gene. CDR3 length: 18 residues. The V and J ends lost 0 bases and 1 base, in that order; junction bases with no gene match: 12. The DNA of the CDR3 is TGCGCCAGCAGCTTGGGACAGGGAATAGGGGTTACGAACACTGAAGCTTTCTTT. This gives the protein CASSLGQGIGVTNTEAFF.

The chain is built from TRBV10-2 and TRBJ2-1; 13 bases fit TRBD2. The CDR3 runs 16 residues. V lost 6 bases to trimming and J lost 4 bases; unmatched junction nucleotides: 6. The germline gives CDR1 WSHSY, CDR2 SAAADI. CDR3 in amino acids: CASSETSGRPYNEQFF. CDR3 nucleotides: TGCGCCAGCAGCGAGACTAGCGGGAGGCCATACAATGAGCAGTTCTTC.

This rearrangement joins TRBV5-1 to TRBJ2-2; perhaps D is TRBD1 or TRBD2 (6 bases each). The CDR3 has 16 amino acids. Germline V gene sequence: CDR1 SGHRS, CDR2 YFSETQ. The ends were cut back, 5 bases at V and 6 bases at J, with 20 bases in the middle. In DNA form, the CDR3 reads TGCGCCAGCAGTTCAGGGTCGGGGGCGCTTTCCGGGGAGCTGTTTTTT. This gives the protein CASSSGSGALSGELFF.

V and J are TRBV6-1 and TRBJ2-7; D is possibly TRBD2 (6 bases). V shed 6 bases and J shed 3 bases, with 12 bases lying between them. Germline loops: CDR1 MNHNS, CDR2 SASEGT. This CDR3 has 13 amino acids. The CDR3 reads CASSHGGVYEQYF. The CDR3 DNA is TGTGCCAGCAGCCATGGAGGGGTCTACGAGCAGTACTTC.

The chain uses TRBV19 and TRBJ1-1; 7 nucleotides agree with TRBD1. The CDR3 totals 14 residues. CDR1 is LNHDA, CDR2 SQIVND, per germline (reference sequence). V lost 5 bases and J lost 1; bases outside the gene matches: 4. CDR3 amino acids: CASSATGTNTEAFF. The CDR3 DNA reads TGTGCCAGTAGTGCGACAGGGACGAACACTGAAGCTTTCTTT.

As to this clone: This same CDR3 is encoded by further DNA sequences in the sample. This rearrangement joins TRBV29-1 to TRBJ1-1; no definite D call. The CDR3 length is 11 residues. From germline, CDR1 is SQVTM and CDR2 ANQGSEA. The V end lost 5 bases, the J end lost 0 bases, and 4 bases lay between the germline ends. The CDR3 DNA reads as TGCAGCGTTTCGATGAACACTGAAGCTTTCTTT. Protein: CSVSMNTEAFF.

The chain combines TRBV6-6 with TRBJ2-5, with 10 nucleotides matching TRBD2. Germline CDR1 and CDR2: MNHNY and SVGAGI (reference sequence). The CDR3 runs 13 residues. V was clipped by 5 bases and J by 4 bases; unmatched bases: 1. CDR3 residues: CASSRTSGETQYF. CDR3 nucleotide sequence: TGTGCCAGCAGTCGGACTAGCGGAGAGACCCAGTACTTC.

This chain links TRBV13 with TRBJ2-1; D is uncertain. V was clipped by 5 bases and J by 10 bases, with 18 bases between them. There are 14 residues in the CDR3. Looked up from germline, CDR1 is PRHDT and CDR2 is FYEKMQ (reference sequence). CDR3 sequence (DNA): TGTGCCAGCAGCACCCAACTCTCCGTTAACGAGCAGTTCTTC. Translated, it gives CASSTQLSVNEQFF. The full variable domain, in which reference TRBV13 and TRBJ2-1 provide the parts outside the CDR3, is AAGVIQSPRHLIKEKRETATLKCYPIPRHDTVYWYQQGPGQDPQFLISFYEKMQSDKGSIPDRFSAQQFSDYHSELNMSSLELGDSALYFCASSTQLSVNEQFFGPGTRLTVL.

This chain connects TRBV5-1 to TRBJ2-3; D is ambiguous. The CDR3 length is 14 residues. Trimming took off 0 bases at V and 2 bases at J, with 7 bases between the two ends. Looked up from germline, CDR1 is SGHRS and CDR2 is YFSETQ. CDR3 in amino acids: CASSLASSTDTQYF. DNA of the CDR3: TGCGCCAGCAGCTTGGCCAGTTCCACAGATACGCAGTATTTT.

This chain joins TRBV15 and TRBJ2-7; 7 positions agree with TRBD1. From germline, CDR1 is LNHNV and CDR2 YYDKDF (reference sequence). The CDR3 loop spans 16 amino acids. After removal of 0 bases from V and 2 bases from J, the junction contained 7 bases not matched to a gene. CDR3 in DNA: TGTGCCACCAGCAGAGATCAATCCGGGACAGCCTACGAGCAGTACTTC. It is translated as CATSRDQSGTAYEQYF.

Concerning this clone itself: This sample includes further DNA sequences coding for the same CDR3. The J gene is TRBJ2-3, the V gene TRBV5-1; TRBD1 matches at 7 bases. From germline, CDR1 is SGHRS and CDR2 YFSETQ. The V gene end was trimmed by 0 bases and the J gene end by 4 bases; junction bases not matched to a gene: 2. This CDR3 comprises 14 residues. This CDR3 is CASSLGQGADTQYF. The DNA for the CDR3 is TGCGCCAGCAGCTTGGGGCAGGGGGCAGATACGCAGTATTTT.

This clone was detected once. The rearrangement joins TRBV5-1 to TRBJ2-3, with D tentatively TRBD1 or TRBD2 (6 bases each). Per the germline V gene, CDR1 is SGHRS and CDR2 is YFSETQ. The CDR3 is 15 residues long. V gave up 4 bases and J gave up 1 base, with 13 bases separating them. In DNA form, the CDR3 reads TGCGCCAGCAGCCCGCAGGAGGGGGGCACAGATACGCAGTATTTT. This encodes CASSPQEGGTDTQYF.

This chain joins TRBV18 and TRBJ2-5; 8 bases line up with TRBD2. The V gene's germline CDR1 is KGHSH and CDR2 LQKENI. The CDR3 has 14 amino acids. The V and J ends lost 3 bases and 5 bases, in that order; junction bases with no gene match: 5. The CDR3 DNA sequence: TGTGCCAGCTCACCGGCCGGGGGGGATGAGACCCAGTACTTC. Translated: CASSPAGGDETQYF. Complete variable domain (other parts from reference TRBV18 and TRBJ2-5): NAGVMQNPRHLVRRRGQEARLRCSPMKGHSHVYWYRQLPEEGLKFMVYLQKENIIDESGMPKERFSAEFPKEGPSILRIQQVVRGDSAAYFCASSPAGGDETQYFGPGTRLLVL.

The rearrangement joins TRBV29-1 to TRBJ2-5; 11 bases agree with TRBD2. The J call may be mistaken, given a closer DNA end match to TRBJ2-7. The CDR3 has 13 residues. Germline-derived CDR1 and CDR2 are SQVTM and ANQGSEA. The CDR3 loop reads CSVQTSGRYEQYF. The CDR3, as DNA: TGCAGCGTTCAAACTAGCGGGAGATACGAGCAGTACTTC.